What follows are 11 T cell receptor beta chains derived from one specimen sequenced in a study of vaccination effects on CD4 cells after COVID-19. CD4+ T cells specific for antigen were expanded with viral peptide pools by the ViraFEST assay before sequencing. CD4+ T cell isolation took place after less than 13 days of culture. Either the mRNA-1273 or the BNT162b2 vaccine was given to participants as two doses. Their recognized antigens are unknown. Repertoires were generated with immunoSEQ multiplex PCR, while TCRdb's copy carries only in-frame clones and drops some. The sample shows about 38,000 clones, almost 85% of them seen only once. The source was CD4+ T cells from PBMCs cultured with HCoV-NL63 spike peptides, collected after COVID-19 vaccination. The source of these receptors is a human donor who received a COVID-19 vaccine. Some clones in this sample may be carry-over from other donors' samples.

V is TRBV19 and J is TRBJ2-2, with a tentative D call TRBD1 (6 bases). Germline CDR1 is LNHDA and CDR2 is SQIVND (reference sequence). V was clipped by 3 bases and J by 7 bases, with 18 bases between them. The length of the CDR3 is 16 residues. The CDR3 coding sequence is TGTGCCAGTAGTATGCTGGGGGCAGGGAATGTCGGGGAGCTGTTTTTT. This sequence encodes CASSMLGAGNVGELFF. The full variable domain, its missing parts supplied by reference TRBV19 and TRBJ2-2, is DGGITQSPKYLFRKEGQNVTLSCEQNLNHDAMYWYRQDPGQGLRLIYYSQIVNDFQKGDIAEGYSVSREKKESFPLTVTSAQKNPTAFYLCASSMLGAGNVGELFFGEGSRLTVL.

The V call is TRBV24-1, the J call TRBJ1-1, with D hard to call. Germline V gene data show CDR1 as KGHDR and CDR2 as SFDVKD. V dropped 1 base and J dropped 5 bases, with 7 bases sitting between them. This CDR3 comprises 13 residues. CDR3 protein: CATSDFFATEAFF. For the CDR3, the DNA is TGTGCCACCAGTGATTTTTTTGCGACTGAAGCTTTCTTT.

V gene TRBV6-6 combines with J gene TRBJ2-2; perhaps D is TRBD1 or TRBD2 (5 bases each). Looked up from germline, CDR1 is MNHNY and CDR2 is SVGAGI (reference sequence). The germline V and J ends were trimmed by 5 bases and 2 bases, with 6 bases remaining between them. This CDR3 region has 13 residues. CDR3 amino acids: CASSRGNTGELFF. CDR3 sequence (DNA): TGTGCCAGCAGTCGGGGCAACACCGGGGAGCTGTTTTTT.

The rearrangement links TRBV6-2 or TRBV6-3 to TRBJ2-3; either TRBD1 or TRBD2 may supply D (6 bases each). The CDR3 runs 19 residues. The V and J ends lost 2 bases and 1 base respectively, with 22 bases between them. The germline V gene has CDR1 MNHEY and CDR2 SVGEGT. The CDR3: CASSYPLGQPGLGTDTQYF. For the CDR3, the DNA is TGTGCCAGCAGTTACCCCCTAGGACAGCCGGGACTTGGCACAGATACGCAGTATTTT.

This clone was detected a few times. The rearrangement joins TRBV5-1 to TRBJ1-1, with TRBD1 matching 7 bases. V dropped 5 bases and J dropped 0; count of bases not matched to a gene: 10. This CDR3 is built from 16 residues. The germline gives CDR1 SGHRS, CDR2 YFSETQ. CDR3 region: CASRRDSAHMNTEAFF. Here the CDR3 DNA reads TGCGCCAGCAGGCGGGACAGTGCCCACATGAACACTGAAGCTTTCTTT.

This clone was found a few times. The V call is TRBV7-9, the J call TRBJ1-5, with D perhaps matching TRBD1 (6 bases). CDR3 length: 12 residues. Trimming stripped 7 bases from V and 7 bases from J, with 11 bases between. Germline CDR1 and CDR2: SEHNR and FQNEAQ (reference sequence). CDR3 residues: CASNRGEQPQHF. The CDR3 DNA reads TGTGCCAGCAATAGGGGGGAACAGCCCCAGCATTTT.

V gene TRBV19 combines with J gene TRBJ1-1; D may be TRBD1 (6 bases). The V gene lost 8 bases and the J gene lost 6 bases, with 13 bases spanning the gap. The CDR3 runs to 12 residues. Germline V gene data show CDR1 as LNHDA and CDR2 as SQIVND (reference sequence). The CDR3 is CASCERTAEAFF. For the CDR3, the DNA is TGTGCCAGTTGTGAGCGGACAGCTGAAGCTTTCTTT.

This sequence joins TRBV19 and TRBJ2-6, with TRBD1 as a possible D gene (6 bases). The CDR3 covers 14 residues. Germline V CDR1 and CDR2: LNHDA, SQIVND (reference sequence). Trimming took off 9 bases at V and 4 bases at J, with 13 bases between the two ends. In nucleotides, the CDR3 is TGTGCCAGCTCCATGGGGGCCGGGGCCAACGTCCTGACTTTC. Its protein is CASSMGAGANVLTF.

The chain recombines TRBV7-2 with TRBJ2-1; tentative D call: TRBD1 (5 bases). This CDR3 spans 15 amino acids. Germline V gene sequence: CDR1 SGHTA, CDR2 FQGNSA. V was cut by 5 bases and J by 8 bases, with 19 bases left in between. Written as DNA, the CDR3 is TGTGCCAGCAGCCCCTACGGCCAGGGTGGGGATGAGCAGTTCTTC. Amino acids: CASSPYGQGGDEQFF.

The chain is built from TRBV7-8 and TRBJ2-7, with D perhaps TRBD1 or TRBD2 (5 bases each). The germline CDR1 and CDR2 sequences are SGHVS and FQNEAQ. The CDR3 is 13 amino acids. V shed 1 base and J shed 6 bases, with 10 bases lying between them. CDR3 region: CASSLDPGTEQYV. The CDR3 DNA sequence: TGTGCCAGCAGCTTAGATCCAGGGACCGAGCAGTACGTC.

In this sample, this clone turned up once. The V call is TRBV6-2 or TRBV6-3, the J call TRBJ1-1; possible D gene TRBD1, 5 bases. Germline V CDR1 and CDR2: MNHEY, SVGEGT. The CDR3 runs to 14 residues. The V and J ends lost 5 bases and 12 bases respectively, with 22 bases between them. CDR3: CASSRGDPGSGSFF. In DNA, the CDR3 is TGTGCCAGCAGTCGAGGAGACCCAGGATCAGGGTCTTTCTTT.